Sequencing of this TCR beta chain was carried out in a study of CD8+ T cells in alopecia areata. V shed 0 bases, J shed 1 base, and the junction held 6 bases outside the gene matches. Per germline, CDR1 SGHRS and CDR2 YFSETQ. The CDR3 runs 16 residues. It was cDNA, reverse transcribed from extracted RNA, that served as the sequencing template. Some clones are missing from TCRdb's copy, which holds only in-frame ones; the method was immunoSEQ multiplex PCR. Of about 30,000 clones in the sample, roughly 60% are singletons; the top ten hold about 20%. Lesional scalp punch biopsies and peripheral blood were collected from alopecia areata patients. Using a FACSAria, the CD4+ and CD8+ T cells were sorted from the PBMCs.

The TCR sequence derives from a human donor with alopecia areata. Sequenced: NKG2D-high CD8+ T cells sorted from blood. V gene TRBV5-1 combines with J gene TRBJ1-2; 7 bases fit TRBD1. The CDR3 sequence is CASSLDGTEFNYGYTF. CDR3 coding DNA: TGCGCCAGCAGCTTGGACGGGACAGAATTTAACTATGGCTACACCTTC.